The 28 T cell receptor beta chains in this list originate from one sample, sequenced in a study of shared clonotypes between healthy human individuals. Sequencing was performed with immunoSEQ multiplex PCR; in TCRdb, only in-frame clones are kept and a portion is missing. The sample carries fewer than 600,000 clones, about four fifths recorded once. Sequencing was done on a sample of PBMCs. The receptors come from a woman in her thirties or forties in good health. Some clones in this sample may be carry-over from other donors' samples.

In this sample, this clone turned up once. J is TRBJ1-1 and V is TRBV14; D not certain. Germline CDR1 is SGHDN and CDR2 is FVKESK. The germline V and J ends were trimmed by 4 bases and 4 bases, with 13 bases remaining between them. This CDR3 contains 14 residues. As DNA, the CDR3 is TGTGCCAGCAGCCCCCTTCTGGGAGCCACTGAAGCTTTCTTT. Translation gives CASSPLLGATEAFF.

This clone was seen once. This chain connects TRBV7-6 to TRBJ2-1; D gene unclear. Per germline, CDR1 SGHVS and CDR2 FNYEAQ. CDR3 length: 13 amino acids. Trimming cost V 1 base and J 4 bases, with 5 bases left between them. Here the CDR3 reads CASSLVQYNEQFF. The CDR3 nucleotides are TGTGCCAGCAGCTTAGTTCAGTACAATGAGCAGTTCTTC.

The chain combines TRBV5-4 with TRBJ1-2, with D perhaps TRBD1 (5 bases). CDR1 is SGHNT and CDR2 is YYREEE in the germline V gene (reference sequence). This CDR3 region has 15 residues. V was shortened by 1 base and J by 4 bases, with 14 bases between the two germline ends. In DNA form, the CDR3 reads TGTGCCAGCAGCTTGTTTGGGGCGTCGGGCTATGGCTACACCTTC. Amino acid sequence: CASSLFGASGYGYTF. The full variable domain, its missing parts supplied by reference TRBV5-4 and TRBJ1-2, is ETGVTQSPTHLIKTRGQQVTLRCSSQSGHNTVSWYQQALGQGPQFIFQYYREEENGRGNFPPRFSGLQFPNYSSELNVNALELDDSALYLCASSLFGASGYGYTFGSGTRLTVV.

The gene calls are TRBV7-6 and TRBJ1-4; D might be TRBD1 (6 bases). From germline, CDR1 is SGHVS and CDR2 FNYEAQ. The CDR3 extends over 14 amino acids. V lost 6 bases and J lost 3, with 11 bases in between. DNA of the CDR3: TGTGCCAGCAGTCAGGGGTGGGCTAATGAAAAACTGTTTTTT. Protein product: CASSQGWANEKLFF.

The V and J genes are TRBV19 and TRBJ2-5; D unresolved. V lost 6 bases and J 1 base, leaving 15 bases between the germline ends. CDR1 and CDR2 from the germline V gene are LNHDA and SQIVND (reference sequence). The CDR3 is made up of 15 amino acids. CDR3: CASSPSRATQETQYF. The CDR3 DNA follows: TGTGCCAGTAGCCCGTCCCGGGCCACCCAAGAGACCCAGTACTTC.

The chain recombines TRBV6-5 with TRBJ2-5; a possible D gene is TRBD2 (6 bases). V lost 4 bases and J 5 bases, leaving 14 bases between the germline ends. CDR3 length equals 14 residues. Germline loops: CDR1 MNHEY, CDR2 SVGAGI. For the CDR3, the DNA is TGTGCCAGCAGTTCCCCTTCCGGAGGGGAGACCCAGTACTTC. As protein: CASSSPSGGETQYF.

The genes are TRBV5-6 and TRBJ1-1; TRBD1 agrees at 11 bases. Germline CDR1 SGHDT, CDR2 YYEEEE. This CDR3 has 16 residues. V was clipped by 3 bases and J by 5 bases; unmatched bases: 9. The CDR3 sequence: CASSSSGTGGRTEAFF. The CDR3, as DNA: TGTGCCAGCAGCTCCTCCGGGACAGGGGGAAGGACTGAAGCTTTCTTT.

This clone was found once. This chain joins TRBV28 and TRBJ1-3; no clear D gene. The length of the CDR3 is 14 residues. Germline loops: CDR1 MDHEN, CDR2 SYDVKM. V was cut by 4 bases and J by 0 bases, with 7 bases left in between. CDR3: CASSSLSSGNTIYF. The CDR3 bases are TGTGCCAGCAGTTCCCTTTCCTCTGGAAACACCATATATTTT.

The chain joins TRBV5-4 to TRBJ1-5, with D perhaps TRBD1 (6 bases). The CDR3 sequence is 14 residues long. The ends were cut back, 4 bases at V and 6 bases at J, with 14 bases in the middle. The germline V gene encodes CDR1 SGHNT and CDR2 YYREEE (reference sequence). Here the CDR3 DNA reads TGTGCCAGCAGCCCCGGGGGGGGCGGTCAGCCCCAGCATTTT. This sequence encodes CASSPGGGGQPQHF.

The rearrangement joins TRBV6-5 to TRBJ1-5, with 8 bases fitting TRBD1. Germline V gene lookup returns CDR1 MNHEY and CDR2 SVGAGI. V lost 5 bases to trimming and J lost 3 bases; unmatched junction nucleotides: 3. CDR3 length equals 14 residues. The CDR3 DNA reads as TGTGCCAGCAGTGGGGGACAGGTCAATCAGCCCCAGCATTTT. Its translation: CASSGGQVNQPQHF.

The chain has TRBV5-3 and TRBJ2-7; possible D gene TRBD1, 6 bases. TRBV5-3 is recorded as an ORF, its role being uncertain. The V and J ends lost 2 bases and 0 bases respectively, with 9 bases between them. CDR3 size: 14 residues. DNA of the CDR3: TGTGCCAGAAGCTTCAGGGGATACTCCTACGAGCAGTACTTC. This sequence encodes CARSFRGYSYEQYF.

This sequence joins TRBV5-4 and TRBJ2-7; the match to TRBD2 covers 7 bases. The CDR3 totals 14 residues. Germline V gives CDR1 SGHNT, CDR2 YYREEE (reference sequence). Unmatched junction bases numbered 5, after V lost 3 bases and J lost 2 bases. CDR3 in amino acids: CASSYEGGTYEQYF. CDR3 nucleotide sequence: TGTGCCAGCAGCTATGAGGGAGGGACCTACGAGCAGTACTTC.

V usage is TRBV19 and J usage is TRBJ2-1, with 14 bases lining up with TRBD2. With V trimmed by 7 bases and J by 9 bases, 5 bases remained unmatched. Germline CDR1 is LNHDA and CDR2 is SQIVND (reference sequence). This CDR3 is 14 amino acids long. Here the CDR3 reads CASKGLAGVGEQFF. The CDR3 nucleotides read TGTGCCAGTAAGGGACTAGCGGGAGTCGGTGAGCAGTTCTTC.

Regarding this clone: Given a much more abundant clone one base away, this may be a read error. This chain joins TRBV7-9 and TRBJ2-1; 7 bases map to TRBD2. The CDR3 runs to 12 residues. J lost 7 bases, V lost 5 bases, and 2 bases had no gene match. The germline gives CDR1 SEHNR, CDR2 FQNEAQ (reference sequence). The CDR3 here is CASSPGGNEQFF. CDR3 nucleotides: TGTGCCAGCAGCCCCGGGGGGAATGAGCAGTTCTTC.

This clone was counted a single time. This specimen includes other DNA sequences encoding the same CDR3. The V and J genes are TRBV18 and TRBJ2-7; tentative D call: TRBD2 (6 bases). The germline V gene encodes CDR1 KGHSH and CDR2 LQKENI. There are 11 residues in the CDR3. The ends were cut back, 2 bases at V and 7 bases at J, with 6 bases in the middle. The CDR3 bases are TGTGCCAGCTCACCAGGGGGGGAGCAGTACTTC. This sequence encodes CASSPGGEQYF.

The rearrangement uses TRBV28 and TRBJ2-2; 13 nucleotides line up with TRBD2. This CDR3 has 17 amino acids. V lost 6 bases and J lost 0; bases outside the gene matches: 4. The germline CDR1 and CDR2 sequences are MDHEN and SYDVKM. CDR3 bases: TGTGCCAGCAGGGTGGGGACTAGCGGGACGAACACCGGGGAGCTGTTTTTT. Translation gives CASRVGTSGTNTGELFF.

This chain uses TRBV2 with TRBJ2-1, with a possible D match to TRBD2 (6 bases). Germline loops: CDR1 SNHLY, CDR2 FYNNEI. V lost 9 bases and J 4 bases, leaving 19 bases between the germline ends. This CDR3 has 15 amino acids. CDR3 coding DNA: TGTGCCAGTCGGAGTGAAGCGGGTATTTACAATGAGCAGTTCTTC. Translated, it gives CASRSEAGIYNEQFF.

The gene calls are TRBV19 and TRBJ2-3, with 9 positions matching TRBD2. The V segment lost 6 bases and the J segment 1 base; nucleotides outside the gene matches: 11. Germline V gene data show CDR1 as LNHDA and CDR2 as SQIVND (reference sequence). The CDR3 loop spans 17 amino acids. The CDR3 DNA follows: TGTGCCAGTAGCAGTAGCGGGAGAAGCACCGGCACAGATACGCAGTATTTT. It encodes CASSSSGRSTGTDTQYF.

J is TRBJ2-1 and V is TRBV7-9; 7 bases agree with TRBD2. The germline gives CDR1 SEHNR, CDR2 FQNEAQ (reference sequence). The CDR3 loop spans 14 amino acids. Trimming cost V 3 bases and J 5 bases; bases outside gene matches: 4. The CDR3 sequence: CASSFLADNNEQFF. Here the CDR3 DNA reads TGTGCCAGCAGCTTCCTAGCGGATAACAATGAGCAGTTCTTC.

V gene TRBV11-2 combines with J gene TRBJ2-2, with D tentatively TRBD2 (5 bases). The CDR3 contains 15 residues. V shed 3 bases and J shed 9 bases, with 17 bases lying between them. Germline V gene lookup returns CDR1 SGHAT and CDR2 FQNNGV. The chain's CDR3 is CASSLTRESVRELFF. In DNA form, the CDR3 reads TGTGCCAGCAGCTTGACGAGGGAATCGGTCCGGGAGCTGTTTTTT.

This clone was seen only once. The gene calls are TRBV27 and TRBJ2-7, with TRBD2 matching over 8 bases. The germline V gene has CDR1 MNHEY and CDR2 SMNVEV (reference sequence). The V and J ends lost 2 bases and 1 base, in that order; junction bases with no gene match: 10. The CDR3 covers 17 residues. CDR3 loop: CASSLKGSSGKSYEQYF. The CDR3, as DNA: TGTGCCAGCAGTTTAAAAGGGAGTAGCGGGAAATCCTACGAGCAGTACTTC.

The chain recombines TRBV7-2 with TRBJ2-7; 9 nucleotides match TRBD2. Trimming removed 5 bases from V and 0 bases from J; junction bases left unmatched: 5. There are 15 residues in the CDR3. In germline, CDR1 is SGHTA, CDR2 FQGNSA. The CDR3 region has the DNA TGTGCCAGCAGCAAACGGACTAGCGTCTCCTACGAGCAGTACTTC. It specifies CASSKRTSVSYEQYF.

The CDR3 coding sequence is TGTGCCGGGAGTTTAGCGGGAAACACAGATACGCAGTATTTT. Translated, it gives CAGSLAGNTDTQYF. V is TRBV6-1 and J is TRBJ2-3, with 8 bases that match TRBD2. The germline CDR1 and CDR2 sequences are MNHNS and SASEGT. V lost 11 bases to trimming and J lost 2 bases; unmatched junction nucleotides: 9. The CDR3 totals 14 residues.

This clone was recorded once. The CDR3 spells CASSPAGVQNTGELFF. CDR3 DNA sequence: TGTGCCAGTAGTCCGGCGGGGGTTCAGAACACCGGGGAGCTGTTTTTT. This chain joins TRBV19 and TRBJ2-2, with 7 bases lining up with TRBD2. The J segment lost 1 base and the V segment lost 5 bases, leaving 7 bases of the junction unmatched. The CDR3 length is 16 residues. Germline CDR1 reads LNHDA; CDR2 reads SQIVND (reference sequence).

The V and J genes are TRBV11-2 and TRBJ2-7; maybe TRBD1 (8 bases). This CDR3 has 12 residues. Per the germline V gene, CDR1 is SGHAT and CDR2 is FQNNGV. V shed 6 bases and J shed 7 bases, with 13 bases lying between them. The chain's CDR3 is CASRIQGGEQYF. The CDR3 DNA sequence: TGTGCCAGCAGGATACAGGGGGGGGAGCAGTACTTC. Filled out from reference TRBV11-2 and TRBJ2-7, the complete variable domain reads EAGVAQSPRYKIIEKRQSVAFWCNPISGHATLYWYQQILGQGPKLLIQFQNNGVVDDSQLPKDRFSAERLKGVDSTLKIQPAKLEDSAVYLCASRIQGGEQYFGPGTRLTVT.

The table lists this clone with a count of one. This chain joins TRBV27 and TRBJ1-4; perhaps TRBD1 as D (6 bases). Trimming left V 0 bases short and J 7 bases short, with 12 bases between. The CDR3 sequence is 15 residues long. CDR1 is MNHEY, CDR2 SMNVEV, per germline (reference sequence). CDR3 sequence (DNA): TGTGCCAGCAGTTTATCACCAGGGGTTGGTGAAAAACTGTTTTTT. Protein: CASSLSPGVGEKLFF.

The chain joins TRBV29-1 to TRBJ2-7, with TRBD2 matching over 9 bases. Germline trimming cut 0 bases from V and 2 bases from J; bases unmatched to any gene: 5. CDR1 and CDR2 from the germline V gene are SQVTM and ANQGSEA. This CDR3 comprises 15 residues. The CDR3 bases are TGCAGCGTTGAAGAGGTAGCGGGAGCCACCTACGAGCAGTACTTC. Translating gives CSVEEVAGATYEQYF.

J is TRBJ2-7 and V is TRBV7-9; D might be TRBD1 (6 bases). Trimming pared 5 bases from V and 4 bases from J, leaving 15 bases between. This CDR3 is 14 amino acids long. Per germline, CDR1 SEHNR and CDR2 FQNEAQ (reference sequence). CDR3 sequence (DNA): TGTGCCAGCAGCCCTTGGACAGCTACTTACGAGCAGTACTTC. Translated, it gives CASSPWTATYEQYF.